This TCR beta chain was found in a study of blood T cell repertoires in COVID-19. Study as a whole: COVID-19 samples collected from the United States, Italy and Spain covered acute and convalescent phases. Sample material is recorded as cDNA or gDNA derived from T cells, B-cell-depleted T cells, or PBMCs.

Germline V gene lookup returns CDR1 MRHNA and CDR2 SNTAGT. V was clipped by 6 bases and J by 3 bases; unmatched bases: 5. The CDR3 spans 15 residues. In the original analysis: Researchers report that nucleated cell counts were estimated from reference gene primer amplification. Only in-frame clones appear in the TCRdb table, and some are missing; sequencing was by immunoSEQ multiplex PCR. V and J calls and clone size are given by that table; D and trimming were obtained from the DNA. The repertoire holds 200,000 or so clones, with approximately 80% as singletons. The chain uses TRBV6-4 and TRBJ2-1; TRBD2 matches 10 bases. The sequenced sample was peripheral blood. This TCR derives from a man aged 40-49 years who had recovered from COVID-19. The CDR3 sequence is CASSRTSGVYNEQFF. CDR3 coding DNA: TGTGCCAGCAGCCGAACTAGCGGGGTCTACAATGAGCAGTTCTTC.